The next 13 T cell receptor beta chains were all read from a single sample in a study of T cell responses to AZD1222 COVID-19 vaccine. This table comes from immunoSEQ multiplex PCR, and its TCRdb copy is limited to in-frame clones, with some not included. Of 170,000 or so clones listed, around 93% are singletons. The sample consisted of peripheral blood, taken 28 days after the second dose of the MenACWY control vaccine. The receptors derive from an adult who received the MenACWY meningococcal vaccine as a control.

V is TRBV5-8 and J is TRBJ1-3; D gene uncertain. Trimming pared 4 bases from V and 7 bases from J, leaving 18 bases between. Per the germline V gene, CDR1 is SGHTS and CDR2 is YDEGEE. The CDR3 is 15 amino acids. The CDR3 reads CASSRLLPGRNTIYF. The CDR3 DNA is TGTGCCAGCAGCCGCCTCCTTCCCGGGAGGAACACCATATATTTT.

The chain employs TRBV27 and TRBJ1-4; D is undetermined. With 4 bases removed from V and 0 bases from J, the gap between germline ends came to 9 bases. CDR3 length equals 15 residues. Germline-derived CDR1 and CDR2 are MNHEY and SMNVEV (reference sequence). The CDR3 bases are TGTGCCAGCAGTTCCACCATAGCAACTAATGAAAAACTGTTTTTT. Protein: CASSSTIATNEKLFF.

The V call is TRBV6-5, the J call TRBJ1-1, with D maybe TRBD1 (6 bases). The ends were cut back, 2 bases at V and 1 base at J, with 8 bases in the middle. The CDR3 has 14 amino acids. The germline V gene encodes CDR1 MNHEY and CDR2 SVGAGI. The CDR3 DNA reads TGTGCCAGCAGTTACGGGACACCGAACACTGAAGCTTTCTTT. Encoded protein: CASSYGTPNTEAFF.

On this clone: The sample holds other DNA sequences that translate to the same CDR3. J is TRBJ1-1 and V is TRBV27, with D unresolved. Germline CDR1 and CDR2: MNHEY and SMNVEV (reference sequence). The CDR3 loop spans 13 amino acids. V dropped 5 bases and J dropped 0 bases, with 7 bases sitting between them. CDR3 residues: CASSPLMNTEAFF. DNA of the CDR3: TGTGCCAGCAGTCCCTTAATGAACACTGAAGCTTTCTTT.

The genes are TRBV29-1 and TRBJ1-3; unclear D gene. Germline CDR1 SQVTM, CDR2 ANQGSEA. This CDR3 comprises 14 residues. The V end lost 5 bases, the J end lost 2 bases, and 13 bases lay between the germline ends. The CDR3 nucleotides are TGCAGCGTTCGGCGGGATGCTCCTGGAAACACCATATATTTT. Amino acids: CSVRRDAPGNTIYF.

V and J are TRBV24-1 and TRBJ1-6; D not certain. The CDR3 has 14 residues. Germline loops: CDR1 KGHDR, CDR2 SFDVKD. Trimming took off 4 bases at V and 10 bases at J, with 13 bases between the two ends. The CDR3 nucleotides read TGTGCCACCAGTGACCGTTTCGATGGGTCACCCCTCCACTTT. It encodes CATSDRFDGSPLHF.

The rearrangement links TRBV6-2 or TRBV6-3 to TRBJ1-1, with D unclear. The length of the CDR3 is 17 residues. Trimming removed 1 base from V and 1 base from J, with 16 bases in between. From germline, CDR1 is MNHEY and CDR2 SVGEGT. This CDR3 reads CASSYLVRQLGNTEAFF. For the CDR3, the DNA is TGTGCCAGCAGTTACTTGGTTCGACAACTCGGGAACACTGAAGCTTTCTTT.

J is TRBJ2-1 and V is TRBV7-2; 9 nucleotides match TRBD2. This CDR3 has 15 residues. Germline V gene lookup returns CDR1 SGHTA and CDR2 FQGNSA. V was pared by 5 bases and J by 10 bases, with 12 bases of the junction left unmatched. CDR3 in DNA: TGTGCCAGCAGCCCCCGAGGGCGGGGGGGCGACGAGCAGTTCTTC. Translating it yields CASSPRGRGGDEQFF.

This clone was found once. V gene TRBV7-9 combines with J gene TRBJ2-5; D may be TRBD2 (6 bases). Trimming took off 5 bases at V and 7 bases at J, with 17 bases between the two ends. CDR1 and CDR2 from the germline V gene are SEHNR and FQNEAQ (reference sequence). The CDR3 is 14 residues long. Here the CDR3 DNA reads TGTGCCAGCAGCCCCCGGGGCGTGGGGGGGACCCAGTACTTC. Its protein is CASSPRGVGGTQYF.

This clone appeared a single time. The rearrangement uses TRBV19 and TRBJ1-1; D call uncertain. Germline CDR1 LNHDA, CDR2 SQIVND (reference sequence). This CDR3 has 13 residues. V was trimmed by 5 bases and J by 4 bases, leaving 11 bases between them. Written as DNA, the CDR3 is TGTGCCAGTAGTCAAAGACTGGCCACTGAAGCTTTCTTT. Amino acid sequence: CASSQRLATEAFF. Full variable domain (missing parts from reference TRBV19 and TRBJ1-1): DGGITQSPKYLFRKEGQNVTLSCEQNLNHDAMYWYRQDPGQGLRLIYYSQIVNDFQKGDIAEGYSVSREKKESFPLTVTSAQKNPTAFYLCASSQRLATEAFFGQGTRLTVV.

V gene TRBV5-1 combines with J gene TRBJ1-2, with no clear D. CDR1 is SGHRS and CDR2 is YFSETQ in the germline V gene. CDR3 size: 10 residues. Trimming took off 4 bases at V and 8 bases at J, with 6 bases between the two ends. CDR3: CASSASGYTF. In nucleotides, the CDR3 is TGCGCCAGCAGCGCCAGCGGCTACACCTTC.

This sequence joins TRBV5-4 and TRBJ2-5; 11 bases align to TRBD2. The CDR3 has 14 amino acids. After removal of 5 bases from V and 5 bases from J, the junction contained 5 bases not matched to a gene. CDR1 is SGHNT, CDR2 YYREEE, per germline (reference sequence). DNA for the CDR3: TGTGCCAGCAGTAATAGCGGGGGGGTGGAGACCCAGTACTTC. Amino acid sequence: CASSNSGGVETQYF.

The chain uses TRBV5-1 and TRBJ1-4; tentative D call: TRBD1 (6 bases). CDR1 and CDR2 (germline): SGHRS, YFSETQ. The V gene lost 4 bases and the J gene lost 10 bases, with 17 bases spanning the gap. The length of the CDR3 is 14 residues. CDR3 sequence reads: CASSPTGIFTKLFF. Here the CDR3 DNA reads TGCGCCAGCAGCCCGACAGGCATATTCACAAAACTGTTTTTT.